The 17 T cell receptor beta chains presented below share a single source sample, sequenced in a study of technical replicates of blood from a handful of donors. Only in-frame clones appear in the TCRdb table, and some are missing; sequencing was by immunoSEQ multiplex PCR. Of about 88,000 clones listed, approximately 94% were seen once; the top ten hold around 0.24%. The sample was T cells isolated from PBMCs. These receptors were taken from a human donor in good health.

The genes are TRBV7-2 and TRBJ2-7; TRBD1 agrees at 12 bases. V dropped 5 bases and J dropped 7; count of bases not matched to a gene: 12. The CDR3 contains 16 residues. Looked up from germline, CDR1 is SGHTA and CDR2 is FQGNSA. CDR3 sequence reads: CASSPWPGQGAGEQYF. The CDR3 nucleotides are TGTGCCAGCAGCCCGTGGCCGGGACAGGGGGCGGGGGAGCAGTACTTC.

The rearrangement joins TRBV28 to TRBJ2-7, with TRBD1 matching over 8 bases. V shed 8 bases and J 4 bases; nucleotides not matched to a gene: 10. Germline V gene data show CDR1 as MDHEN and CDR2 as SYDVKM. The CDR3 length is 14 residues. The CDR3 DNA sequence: TGTGCCAGCTCCAGGGGGCAGGGGACGTACGAGCAGTACTTC. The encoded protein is CASSRGQGTYEQYF.

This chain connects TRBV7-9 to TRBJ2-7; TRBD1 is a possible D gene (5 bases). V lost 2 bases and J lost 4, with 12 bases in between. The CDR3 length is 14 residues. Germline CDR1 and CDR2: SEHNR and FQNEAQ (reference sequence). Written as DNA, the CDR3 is TGTGCCAGCAGCTTATTCCCAGGGAAGTACGAGCAGTACTTC. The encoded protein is CASSLFPGKYEQYF.

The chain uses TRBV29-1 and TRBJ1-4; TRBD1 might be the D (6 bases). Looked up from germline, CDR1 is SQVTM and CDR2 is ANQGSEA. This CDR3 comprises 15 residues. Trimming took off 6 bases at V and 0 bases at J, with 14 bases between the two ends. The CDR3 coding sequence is TGCAGCGTCTCGCCCACAGGGTCAACTAATGAAAAACTGTTTTTT. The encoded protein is CSVSPTGSTNEKLFF.

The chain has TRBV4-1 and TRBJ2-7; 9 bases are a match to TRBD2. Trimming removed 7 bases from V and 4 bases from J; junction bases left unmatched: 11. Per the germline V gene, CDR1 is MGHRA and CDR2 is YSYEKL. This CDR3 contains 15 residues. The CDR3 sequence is CASTPGTSPGYEQYF. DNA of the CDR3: TGCGCCAGCACCCCCGGGACTAGCCCTGGTTACGAGCAGTACTTC.

CDR3 amino acids: CASLTSGSGFTDTQYF. CDR3 bases: TGCGCCAGCTTGACTAGCGGGAGCGGATTCACAGATACGCAGTATTTT. The rearrangement joins TRBV10-1 to TRBJ2-3; TRBD2 aligns across 12 bases. This CDR3 comprises 16 residues. V trimming: 8 bases; J trimming: 2 bases; junction bases outside the gene matches: 8. Germline V gene sequence: CDR1 WNHNN, CDR2 SYGVQD (reference sequence).

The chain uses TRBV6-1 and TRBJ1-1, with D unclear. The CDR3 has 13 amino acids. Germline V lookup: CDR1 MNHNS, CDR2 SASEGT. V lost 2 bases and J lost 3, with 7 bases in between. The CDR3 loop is CASSESGYTEAFF. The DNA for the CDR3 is TGTGCCAGCAGTGAATCGGGGTACACTGAAGCTTTCTTT.

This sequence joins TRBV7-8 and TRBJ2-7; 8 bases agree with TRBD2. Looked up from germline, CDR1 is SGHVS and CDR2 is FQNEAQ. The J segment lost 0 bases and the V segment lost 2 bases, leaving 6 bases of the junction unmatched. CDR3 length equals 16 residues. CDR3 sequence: CASSLSKSGSSYEQYF. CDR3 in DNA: TGTGCCAGCAGCTTAAGCAAGAGCGGGAGCTCCTACGAGCAGTACTTC.

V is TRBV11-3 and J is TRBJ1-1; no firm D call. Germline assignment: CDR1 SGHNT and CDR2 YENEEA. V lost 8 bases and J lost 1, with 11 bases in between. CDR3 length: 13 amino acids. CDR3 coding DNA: TGTGCCAGCGGAGTAGAGGCGAACACTGAAGCTTTCTTT. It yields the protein CASGVEANTEAFF.

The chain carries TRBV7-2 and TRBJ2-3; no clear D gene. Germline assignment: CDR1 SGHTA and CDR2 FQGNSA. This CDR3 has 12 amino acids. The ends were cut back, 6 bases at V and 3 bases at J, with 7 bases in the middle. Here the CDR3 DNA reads TGTGCCAGCAGTCAGCGTACAGATACGCAGTATTTT. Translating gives CASSQRTDTQYF.

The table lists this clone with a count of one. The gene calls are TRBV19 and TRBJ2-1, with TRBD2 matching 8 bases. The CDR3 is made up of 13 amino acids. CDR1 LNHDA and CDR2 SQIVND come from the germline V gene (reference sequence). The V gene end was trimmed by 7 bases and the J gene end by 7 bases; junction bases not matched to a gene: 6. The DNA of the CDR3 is TGTGCCAGTAATTCCGGGACTAGTAATGAGCAGTTCTTC. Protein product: CASNSGTSNEQFF.

CDR3 DNA: TGTGCCAGCAGCCTCCGGGGGAATCTCGTAAATTATGGCTACACCTTC. This gives the protein CASSLRGNLVNYGYTF. This chain joins TRBV13 and TRBJ1-2; TRBD1 might be the D (5 bases). Germline V CDR1 and CDR2: PRHDT, FYEKMQ (reference sequence). The ends were cut back, 5 bases at V and 5 bases at J, with 21 bases in the middle. The CDR3 extends over 16 amino acids.

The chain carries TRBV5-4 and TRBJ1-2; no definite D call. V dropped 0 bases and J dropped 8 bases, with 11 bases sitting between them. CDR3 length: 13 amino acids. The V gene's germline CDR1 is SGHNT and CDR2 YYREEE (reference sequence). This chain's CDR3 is CASSLAGAWGYTF. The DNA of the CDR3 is TGTGCCAGCAGCTTGGCGGGTGCCTGGGGCTACACCTTC.

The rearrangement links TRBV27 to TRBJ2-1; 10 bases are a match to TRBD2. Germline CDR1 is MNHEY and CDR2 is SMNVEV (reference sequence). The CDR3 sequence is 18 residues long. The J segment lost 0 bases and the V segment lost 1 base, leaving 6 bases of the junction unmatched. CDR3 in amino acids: CASSLWGTSDPSYNEQFF. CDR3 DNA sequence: TGTGCCAGCAGTTTATGGGGGACTAGCGACCCCTCCTACAATGAGCAGTTCTTC.

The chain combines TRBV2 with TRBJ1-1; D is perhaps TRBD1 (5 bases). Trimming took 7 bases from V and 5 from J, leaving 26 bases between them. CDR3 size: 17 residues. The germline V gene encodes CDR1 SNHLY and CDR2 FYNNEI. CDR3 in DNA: TGTGCCAGCACCAGATTGTCCTGGGATGGGGCAGTGACTGAAGCTTTCTTT. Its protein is CASTRLSWDGAVTEAFF.

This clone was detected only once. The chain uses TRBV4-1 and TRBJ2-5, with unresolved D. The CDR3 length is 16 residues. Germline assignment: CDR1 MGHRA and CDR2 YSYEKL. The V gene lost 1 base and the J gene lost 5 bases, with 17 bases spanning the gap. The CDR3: CASSQVALGFQETQYF. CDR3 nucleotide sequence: TGCGCCAGCAGCCAAGTAGCCCTCGGCTTCCAGGAGACCCAGTACTTC.

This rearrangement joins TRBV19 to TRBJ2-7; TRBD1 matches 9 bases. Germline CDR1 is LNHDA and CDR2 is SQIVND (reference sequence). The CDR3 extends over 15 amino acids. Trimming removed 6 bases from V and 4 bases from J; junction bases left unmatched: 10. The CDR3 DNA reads TGTGCCAGTAGCAACATACAGGGGGCTGGGTACGAGCAGTACTTC. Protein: CASSNIQGAGYEQYF.